This TCR beta chain was observed in a study of blood T cell repertoires in COVID-19 (TCRdb year 2020). At the level of the whole study: Samples from collaborators originated in the United States, Italy and Spain and spanned both the acute and convalescent phases of COVID-19. Samples were obtained from the ongoing ImmuneRACE study (first 160 participants) and from 1,000 to 1,500 subjects provided by 6 global collaborators. The repertoires were released in a freely available public database meant as a resource for research on the immune response to SARS-CoV-2. Sample metadata almost always included a de-identified subject ID, COVID-19 status, age in years and sex. The prospective study material was composed of cDNA or gDNA derived from T cells, B-cell-depleted T cells, or PBMCs. HLA class I and class II types, where available, came from metadata supplied by the sample provider rather than from assay-based typing. Subjects who had been exposed to COVID-19, were actively infected with it, or had recovered from it provided the deeply sampled blood TCRbeta repertoires that made up the dataset. Broad study findings and their caveats: How much clinical and demographic metadata was included differed by source and by participant, and the metadata was provided uncurated.

TCRbeta CDR3 regions were amplified from genomic DNA using the immunoSEQ Assay, a bias-controlled multiplex PCR. In the authors' own workflow: Nucleated cell counts per sample were estimated from amplification of reference gene primers within the assay. To quantify the absolute abundance of each unique TCRbeta CDR3 rearrangement, sequence reads were collapsed and filtered. For each sample, productive Simpson clonality was calculated as the square root of Simpson's diversity index across productive rearrangements. The table comes from immuneACCESS by way of TCRdb, which keeps in-frame sequences with V and J called. Part of the clones is missing from these tables; in studies checked, under half for an unresolved V gene and the rest for unknown reasons. V and J calls and clone size are copied from that table; D and trimming were computed from the DNA. In this sample the table shows about 220,000 clones, under 90% of which occur a single time. The ten largest make up less than 4% of the sample.

Taken from cysteine to phenylalanine, the CDR3 has 15 residues. This entry keeps only the CDR3 DNA: 45 bases, framed from base 1. From a lookup of the germline V gene, CDR1 and CDR2 are SGHRS and YFSETQ. The V end gives up 0 bases and the J end 2 bases, leaving 4 bases in the junction not matched to a gene. Turning to this clone: This clone's antigen is unknown. The sample holds no much larger clone one base away, and base qualities are not on file.

Collaborating institutions collected whole blood in K2EDTA tubes following their own protocols. For TCRbeta analysis, collaborator samples were shipped as frozen whole blood, as isolated PBMCs, or as DNA extracted from either sample type. The sequencing input was peripheral blood. This sequence was found in an elderly woman with acute or convalescent COVID-19. The V and J genes are TRBV5-1 and TRBJ1-1; 7 of the junction bases match TRBD1. The sequenced DNA is TGCGCCAGCAGCTTGGTTGGGACAGATAACACTGAAGCTTTCTTT. Its protein reads: CASSLVGTDNTEAFF.